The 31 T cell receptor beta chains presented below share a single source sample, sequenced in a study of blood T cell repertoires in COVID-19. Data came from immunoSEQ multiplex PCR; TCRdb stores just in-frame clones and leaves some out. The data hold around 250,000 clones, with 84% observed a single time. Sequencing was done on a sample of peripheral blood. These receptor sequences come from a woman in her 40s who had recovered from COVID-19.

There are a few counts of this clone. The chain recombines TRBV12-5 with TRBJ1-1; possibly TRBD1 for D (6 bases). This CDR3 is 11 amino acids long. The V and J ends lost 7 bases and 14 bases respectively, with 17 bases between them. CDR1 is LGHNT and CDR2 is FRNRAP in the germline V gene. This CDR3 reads CASAFNGQYFF. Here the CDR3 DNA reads TGTGCTAGTGCCTTTAACGGACAGTACTTCTTT.

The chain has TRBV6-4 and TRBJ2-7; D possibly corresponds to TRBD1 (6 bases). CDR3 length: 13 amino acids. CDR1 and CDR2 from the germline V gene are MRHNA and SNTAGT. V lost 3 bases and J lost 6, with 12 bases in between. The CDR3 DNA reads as TGTGCCAGCAGTGAAGGCTCAGGGGCCGAGCAGTACTTC. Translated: CASSEGSGAEQYF.

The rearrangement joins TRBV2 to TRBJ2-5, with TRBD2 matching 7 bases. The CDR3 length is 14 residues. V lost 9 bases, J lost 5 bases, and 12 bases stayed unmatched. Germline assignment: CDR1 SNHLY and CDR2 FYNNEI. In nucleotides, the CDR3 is TGTGCCAGGAAAGAGAAGCGGGGAGGGGAGACCCAGTACTTC. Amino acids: CARKEKRGGETQYF.

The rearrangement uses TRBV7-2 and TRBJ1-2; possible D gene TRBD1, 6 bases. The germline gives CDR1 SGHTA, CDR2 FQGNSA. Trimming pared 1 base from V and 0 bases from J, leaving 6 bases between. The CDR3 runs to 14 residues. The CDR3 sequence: CASSLGTANYGYTF. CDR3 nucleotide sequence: TGTGCCAGCAGCTTAGGGACAGCTAACTATGGCTACACCTTC.

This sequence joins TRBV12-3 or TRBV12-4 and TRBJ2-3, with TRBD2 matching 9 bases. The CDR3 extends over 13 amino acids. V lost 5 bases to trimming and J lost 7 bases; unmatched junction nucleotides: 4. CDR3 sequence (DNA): TGTGCCAGCAGTGGGACTAGCTTATATACGCAGTATTTT. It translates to CASSGTSLYTQYF.

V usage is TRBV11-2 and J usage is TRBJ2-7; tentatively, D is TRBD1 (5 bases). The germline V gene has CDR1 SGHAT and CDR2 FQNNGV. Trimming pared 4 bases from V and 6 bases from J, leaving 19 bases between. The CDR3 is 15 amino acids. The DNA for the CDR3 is TGTGCCAGCAGCTCAGTTGGGCAGGGAAGGAGCGAGCAGTACTTC. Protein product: CASSSVGQGRSEQYF.

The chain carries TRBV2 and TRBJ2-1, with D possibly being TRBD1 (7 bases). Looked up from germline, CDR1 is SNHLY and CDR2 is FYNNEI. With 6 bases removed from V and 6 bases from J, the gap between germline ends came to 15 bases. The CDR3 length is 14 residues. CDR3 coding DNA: TGTGCCAGCAGAGCCTCGCAGGGGGGCAATGAGCAGTTCTTC. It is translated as CASRASQGGNEQFF.

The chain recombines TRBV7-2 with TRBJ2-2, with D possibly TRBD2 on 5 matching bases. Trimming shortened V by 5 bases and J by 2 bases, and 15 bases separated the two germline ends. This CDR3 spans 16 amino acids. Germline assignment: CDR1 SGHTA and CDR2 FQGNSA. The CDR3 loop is CASSKRVLRNTGELFF. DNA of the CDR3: TGTGCCAGCAGCAAGAGGGTGCTGCGAAACACCGGGGAGCTGTTTTTT.

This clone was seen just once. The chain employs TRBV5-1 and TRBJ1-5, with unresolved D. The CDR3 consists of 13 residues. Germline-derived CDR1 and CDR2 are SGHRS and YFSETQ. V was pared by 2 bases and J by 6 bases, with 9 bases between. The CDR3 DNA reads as TGCGCCAGCAGCTTCGACGGGTCTCAGCCCCAGCATTTT. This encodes CASSFDGSQPQHF.

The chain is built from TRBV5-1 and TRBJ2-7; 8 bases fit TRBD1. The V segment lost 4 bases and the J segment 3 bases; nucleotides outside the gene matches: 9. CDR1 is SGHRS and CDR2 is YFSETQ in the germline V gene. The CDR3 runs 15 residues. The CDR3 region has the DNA TGCGCCAGCAGCCCGGGACAGGTCACGGTCTACGAGCAGTACTTC. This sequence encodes CASSPGQVTVYEQYF.

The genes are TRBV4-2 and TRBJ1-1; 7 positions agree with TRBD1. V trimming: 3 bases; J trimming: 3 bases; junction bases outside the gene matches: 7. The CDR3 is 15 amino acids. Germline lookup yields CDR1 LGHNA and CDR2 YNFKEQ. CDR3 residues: CASSQAGQPYTEAFF. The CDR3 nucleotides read TGTGCCAGCAGCCAGGCGGGACAGCCTTACACTGAAGCTTTCTTT.

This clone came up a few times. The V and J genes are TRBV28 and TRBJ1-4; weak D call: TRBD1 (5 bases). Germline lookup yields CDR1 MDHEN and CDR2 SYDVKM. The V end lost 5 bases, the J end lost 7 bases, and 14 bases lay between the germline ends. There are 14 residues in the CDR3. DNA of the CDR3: TGTGCCAGCAGTCCCCCCGGCGGGACTGAAAAACTGTTTTTT. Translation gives CASSPPGGTEKLFF.

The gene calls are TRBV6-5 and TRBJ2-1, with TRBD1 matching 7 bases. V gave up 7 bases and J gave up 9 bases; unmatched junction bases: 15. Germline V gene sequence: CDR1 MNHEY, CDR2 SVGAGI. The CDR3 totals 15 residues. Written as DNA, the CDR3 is TGTGCCAGCAATTTCAGGTGGCAGGGGGTCGGTGAGCAGTTCTTC. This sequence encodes CASNFRWQGVGEQFF.

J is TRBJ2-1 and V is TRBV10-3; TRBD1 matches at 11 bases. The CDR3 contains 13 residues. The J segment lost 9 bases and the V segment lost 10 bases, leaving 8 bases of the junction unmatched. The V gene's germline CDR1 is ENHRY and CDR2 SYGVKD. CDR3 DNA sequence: TGTGCCACCCGGGACAGGGGGGTTGGTGAGCAGTTCTTC. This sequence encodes CATRDRGVGEQFF.

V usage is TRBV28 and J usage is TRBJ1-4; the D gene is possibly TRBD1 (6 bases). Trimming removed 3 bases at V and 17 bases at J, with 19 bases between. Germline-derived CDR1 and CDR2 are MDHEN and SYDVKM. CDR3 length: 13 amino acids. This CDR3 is CASSFEGGSTRFF. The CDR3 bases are TGTGCCAGCAGTTTCGAGGGGGGGTCAACTCGCTTTTTT.

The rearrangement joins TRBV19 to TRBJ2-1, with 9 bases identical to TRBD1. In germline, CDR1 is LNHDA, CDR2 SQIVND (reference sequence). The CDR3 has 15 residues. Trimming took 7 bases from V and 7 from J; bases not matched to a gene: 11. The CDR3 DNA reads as TGTGCCAGTACCCTGACAGGGGGGCATGGAAATGAGCAGTTCTTC. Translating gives CASTLTGGHGNEQFF. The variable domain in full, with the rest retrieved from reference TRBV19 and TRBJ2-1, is DGGITQSPKYLFRKEGQNVTLSCEQNLNHDAMYWYRQDPGQGLRLIYYSQIVNDFQKGDIAEGYSVSREKKESFPLTVTSAQKNPTAFYLCASTLTGGHGNEQFFGPGTRLTVL.

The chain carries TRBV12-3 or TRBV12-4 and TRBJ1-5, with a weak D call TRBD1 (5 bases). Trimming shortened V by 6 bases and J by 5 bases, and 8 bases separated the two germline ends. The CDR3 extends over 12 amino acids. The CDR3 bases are TGTGCCAGCAGCGGGGGGGATCAGCCCCAGCATTTT. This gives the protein CASSGGDQPQHF.

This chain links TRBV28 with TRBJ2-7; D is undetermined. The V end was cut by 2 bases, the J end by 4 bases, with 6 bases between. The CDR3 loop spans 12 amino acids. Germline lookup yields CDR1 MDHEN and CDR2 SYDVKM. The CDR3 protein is CASSLAEYEQYF. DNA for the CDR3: TGTGCCAGCAGTTTAGCCGAGTACGAGCAGTACTTC.

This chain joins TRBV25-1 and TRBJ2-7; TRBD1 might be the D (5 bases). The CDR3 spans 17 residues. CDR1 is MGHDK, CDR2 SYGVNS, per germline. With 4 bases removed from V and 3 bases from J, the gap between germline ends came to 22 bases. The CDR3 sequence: CASSAGPSQGPYYEQYF. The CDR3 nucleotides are TGTGCCAGCAGTGCAGGACCCAGTCAGGGCCCCTACTACGAGCAGTACTTC.

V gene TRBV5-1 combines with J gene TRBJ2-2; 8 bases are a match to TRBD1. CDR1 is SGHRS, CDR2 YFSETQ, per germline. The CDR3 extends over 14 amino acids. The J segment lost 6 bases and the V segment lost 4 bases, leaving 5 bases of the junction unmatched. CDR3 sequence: CASSPQGAPGELFF. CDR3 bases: TGCGCCAGCAGCCCTCAGGGGGCTCCCGGGGAGCTGTTTTTT. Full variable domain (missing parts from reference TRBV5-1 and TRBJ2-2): KAGVTQTPRYLIKTRGQQVTLSCSPISGHRSVSWYQQTPGQGLQFLFEYFSETQRNKGNFPGRFSGRQFSNSRSEMNVSTLELGDSALYLCASSPQGAPGELFFGEGSRLTVL.

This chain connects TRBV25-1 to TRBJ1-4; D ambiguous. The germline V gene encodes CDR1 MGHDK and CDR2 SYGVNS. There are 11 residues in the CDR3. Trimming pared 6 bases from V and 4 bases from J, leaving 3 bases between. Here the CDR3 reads CASSFNEKLFF. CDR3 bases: TGTGCCAGCAGCTTTAATGAAAAACTGTTTTTT.

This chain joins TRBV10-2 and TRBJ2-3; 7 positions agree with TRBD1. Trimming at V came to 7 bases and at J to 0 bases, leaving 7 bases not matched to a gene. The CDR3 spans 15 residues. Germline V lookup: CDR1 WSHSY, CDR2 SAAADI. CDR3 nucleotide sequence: TGCGCCAGCATGACAGGGCGGAAGAGCACAGATACGCAGTATTTT. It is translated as CASMTGRKSTDTQYF.

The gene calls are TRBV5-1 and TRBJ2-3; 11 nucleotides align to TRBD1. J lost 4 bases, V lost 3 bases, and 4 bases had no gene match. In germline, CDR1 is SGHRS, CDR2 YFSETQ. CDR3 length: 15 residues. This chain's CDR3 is CASSWTGGSADTQYF. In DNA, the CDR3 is TGCGCCAGCAGCTGGACAGGGGGCAGCGCAGATACGCAGTATTTT. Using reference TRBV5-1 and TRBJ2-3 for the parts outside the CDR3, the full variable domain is KAGVTQTPRYLIKTRGQQVTLSCSPISGHRSVSWYQQTPGQGLQFLFEYFSETQRNKGNFPGRFSGRQFSNSRSEMNVSTLELGDSALYLCASSWTGGSADTQYFGPGTRLTVL.

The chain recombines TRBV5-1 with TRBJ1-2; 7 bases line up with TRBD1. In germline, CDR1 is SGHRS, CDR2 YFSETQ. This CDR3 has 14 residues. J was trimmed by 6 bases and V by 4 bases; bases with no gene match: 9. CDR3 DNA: TGCGCCAGCAGCCCTACGACAGGGTCGCATGGCTACACCTTC. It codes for CASSPTTGSHGYTF.

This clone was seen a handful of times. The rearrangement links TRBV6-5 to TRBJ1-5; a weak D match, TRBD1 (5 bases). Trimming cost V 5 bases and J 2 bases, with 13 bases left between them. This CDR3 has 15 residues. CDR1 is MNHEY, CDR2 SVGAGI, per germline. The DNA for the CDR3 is TGTGCCAGCAGTCGTCAGGGTACGCGCAATCAGCCCCAGCATTTT. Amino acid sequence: CASSRQGTRNQPQHF.

CDR3 nucleotide sequence: TGTGCCACCAGTGAGGGCAGGGATGGCTATGGCTACACCTTC. Amino acid sequence: CATSEGRDGYGYTF. The chain joins TRBV24-1 to TRBJ1-2, with D tentatively TRBD1 (5 bases). Trimming removed 4 bases at V and 4 bases at J, with 12 bases between. This CDR3 contains 14 residues. Germline V CDR1 and CDR2: KGHDR, SFDVKD.

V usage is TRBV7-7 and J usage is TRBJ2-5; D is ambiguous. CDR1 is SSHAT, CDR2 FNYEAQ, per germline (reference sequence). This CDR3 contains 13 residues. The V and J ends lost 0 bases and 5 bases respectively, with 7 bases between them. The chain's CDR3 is CASSLARRETQYF. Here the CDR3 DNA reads TGTGCCAGCAGCTTAGCGCGGCGGGAGACCCAGTACTTC. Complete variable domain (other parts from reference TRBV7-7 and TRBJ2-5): GAGVSQSPRYKVTKRGQDVTLRCDPISSHATLYWYQQALGQGPEFLTYFNYEAQPDKSGLPSDRFSAERPEGSISTLTIQRTEQRDSAMYRCASSLARRETQYFGPGTRLLVL.

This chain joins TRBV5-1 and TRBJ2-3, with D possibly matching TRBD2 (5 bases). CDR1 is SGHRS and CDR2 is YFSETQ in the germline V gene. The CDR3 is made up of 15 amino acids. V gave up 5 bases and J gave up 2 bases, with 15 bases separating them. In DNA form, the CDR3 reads TGCGCCAGCAGTTGGGCGGGTACGAACACAGATACGCAGTATTTT. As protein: CASSWAGTNTDTQYF.

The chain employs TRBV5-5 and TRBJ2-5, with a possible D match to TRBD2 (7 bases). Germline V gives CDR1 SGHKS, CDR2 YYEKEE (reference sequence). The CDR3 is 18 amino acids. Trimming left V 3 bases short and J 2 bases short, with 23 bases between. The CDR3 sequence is CASSWRVVGGGPQETQYF. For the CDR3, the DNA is TGTGCCAGCAGCTGGCGGGTTGTCGGCGGGGGCCCTCAAGAGACCCAGTACTTC.

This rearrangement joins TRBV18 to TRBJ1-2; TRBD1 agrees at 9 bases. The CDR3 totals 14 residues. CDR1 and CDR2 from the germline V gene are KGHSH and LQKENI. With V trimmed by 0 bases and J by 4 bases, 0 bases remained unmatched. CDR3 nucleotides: TGTGCCAGCTCACCACCGACAGGGGGCTATGGCTACACCTTC. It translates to CASSPPTGGYGYTF.

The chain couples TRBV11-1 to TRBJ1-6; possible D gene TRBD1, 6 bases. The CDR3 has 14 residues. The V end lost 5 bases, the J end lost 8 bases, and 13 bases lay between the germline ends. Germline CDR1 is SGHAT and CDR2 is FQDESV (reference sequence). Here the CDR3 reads CASSQDSSYSPLHF. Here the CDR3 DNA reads TGTGCCAGCAGCCAGGACAGCAGCTATTCACCCCTCCACTTT.